This T cell receptor beta chain comes out of a study of T cells after yellow fever vaccination. Study-level background: Fractions with few cells were prepared using SMART-Seq v4 Ultra Low Input.

The V segment lost 3 bases and the J segment 5 bases; nucleotides outside the gene matches: 8. This CDR3 comprises 15 residues. The V gene's germline CDR1 is MDHEN and CDR2 SYDVKM. Template switching with 5'RACE generated the TCR cDNA and added a universal primer site and UMIs. TCRdb used MiXCR to reprocess the 5' RACE reads, holding one entry per CDR3 protein. The profile shows a few hundred thousand distinct CDR3 sequences, around 17% of them singletons. Findings and caveats of the study: Primary-vaccination clones mostly resurfaced post-booster (96% CD4, just under 90% CD8). Though it reached lower strength, the secondary response hit its peak faster, day 5 versus 15.

Turning to this clonotype: Its target is unknown.

Sample: PBMCs, taken 4 to 5 days after the first yellow fever vaccination. This TCR was sampled from a man younger than 35 who received the YFV17D yellow fever vaccine. The chain is built from TRBV28 and TRBJ2-3; TRBD2 matches at 7 bases. Here the CDR3 reads CASSLVGTGGDTQYF. CDR3 DNA: TGTGCCAGCAGTTTGGTGGGGACGGGAGGAGATACGCAGTATTTT.